The source of this T cell receptor beta chain is a study of Graves' ophthalmopathy and Graves' hyperthyroidism. The CDR3 sequence is 13 residues long. Germline V CDR1 and CDR2: SGHAT, FQNNGV. In the case of this clonotype: Antigen unknown. At one of its ends the junction is not consistent with the germline gene, which may arise from a read error.

Investigators amplified TCR beta CDR3 regions from RNA transcripts. Second-round multiplex PCR came after first-round RT-PCR with HTBI primers. Each CDR3 protein gets one entry after TCRdb re-called the multiplex PCR reads with MiXCR. This table has roughly 400,000 distinct CDR3 sequences, approximately 15% appearing once. Exclusion covered patients with other autoimmune diseases or uncontrolled infections (as well as pregnancy or lactation). Serum thyroxine and TRAb, along with clinical symptoms, thyroid ultrasound and orbital computed tomography, were what diagnosis relied on. Findings and caveats of the study: Blood samples also showed most expanded thyroid clonotypes exceeding 0.001 frequency.

The chain employs TRBV11-2 and TRBJ2-5; 10 nucleotides line up with TRBD2. The specimen sequenced was peripheral blood. This receptor was identified in a woman younger than 30 with stable Graves' hyperthyroidism. The CDR3 loop reads CASSGTSVETRYF. CDR3 sequence (DNA): TGTGCCAGCAGCGGGACTAGCGTTGAGACCCGGTACTTC. The full variable domain, its missing parts supplied by reference TRBV11-2 and TRBJ2-5, is EAGVAQSPRYKIIEKRQSVAFWCNPISGHATLYWYQQILGQGPKLLIQFQNNGVVDDSQLPKDRFSAERLKGVDSTLKIQPAKLEDSAVYLCASSGTSVETRYFGPGTRLLVL.